The sequence of this TCR beta chain was determined in a study of memory CD4+ T cells and cytomegalovirus serostatus. Broader study findings: CD4+ memory repertoires contained 67 of 164 reported CMV TCRbeta sequences.

The sort gate was single viable CD3+CD4+CD8-CD45RO+ cells for memory CD4+ T cells. Trimming took off 9 bases at V and 4 bases at J, with 16 bases between the two ends. The CDR3 is made up of 14 amino acids. Germline CDR1 reads MDHEN; CDR2 reads SYDVKM. The authors' processing: After removing out-of-frame reads, around 2,000,000 distinct TCRbeta sequences remained. The table came from immunoSEQ multiplex PCR; TCRdb's copy has only in-frame clones and leaves some out. That table furnishes V, J and clone size, whereas the DNA furnished D and trimming. Of 54,000 or so clones listed, about three quarters are singletons. Note on this clone: Its antigen is undetermined.

This sequence was found in an adult in good health and CMV-seronegative. The gene calls are TRBV28 and TRBJ1-3; no clear D gene. The material sequenced was memory CD4+ T cells from blood. CDR3 loop: CASRAGSGGNTIYF. DNA of the CDR3: TGTGCCAGTCGCGCGGGTTCAGGCGGAAACACCATATATTTT.